These 22 T cell receptor beta chains originate from one sample sequenced in a study of blood T cells in healthy people across ages (dated by TCRdb to between 2015 and 2017). Library preparation employed 5' RACE. Data came from an Illumina HiSeq 2500. The second PCR ran for about 7 to 11 cycles and used a J-beta primer mix along with a sample-barcoded 5' primer. The raw public data were reprocessed by TCRdb itself: fastp quality trimming at Q25, MiXCR clonotype calling, in-frame beta chains only. All rows with the same CDR3 protein become a single entry with the most common DNA and genes. Recorded for this sample are around 1,000,000 distinct CDR3 sequences; roughly 24% of them occurred a single time. The ten largest clonotypes hold approximately 0.75% of the sample. The sample was also linked to a second study, of T cells of mothers and their children.

The sample comprised blood. The receptors originated from a girl aged 2-10 years in good health.

This chain connects TRBV5-1 to TRBJ2-5; weak D call: TRBD2 (5 bases). The tail of the sequence fits TRBJ2-7 better, so the J call may be wrong. The CDR3 is 17 residues long. Per germline, CDR1 SGHRS and CDR2 YFSETQ. In nucleotides, the CDR3 is TGCGCCAGCAGCTTGGCTTTCCTGGCTTACGGGACCTACGAGCAGTACTTC. As protein: CASSLAFLAYGTYEQYF.

The V and J genes are TRBV4-2 and TRBJ2-7, with 9 bases lining up with TRBD2. CDR3 length: 15 residues. V lost 3 bases, J lost 3 bases, and 6 bases stayed unmatched. Germline loops: CDR1 LGHNA, CDR2 YNFKEQ. The CDR3 sequence is CASSHESSGGYEQYF. In DNA form, the CDR3 reads TGTGCCAGCAGCCATGAAAGTAGCGGGGGCTACGAGCAGTACTTC.

V usage is TRBV6-2 or TRBV6-3 and J usage is TRBJ1-1; 9 bases align to TRBD1. Germline trimming cut 2 bases from V and 1 base from J; bases unmatched to any gene: 8. CDR1 and CDR2 (germline): MNHEY, SVGEGT. This CDR3 spans 17 amino acids. The CDR3 reads CASSYAPTGGRNTEAFF. The CDR3 DNA follows: TGTGCCAGCAGTTACGCCCCGACAGGGGGTAGGAACACTGAAGCTTTCTTT.

This clonotype was detected only a few times. The J gene is TRBJ2-5, the V gene TRBV7-2, with a tentative D call TRBD1 (5 bases). The CDR3 consists of 14 residues. Germline-derived CDR1 and CDR2 are SGHTA and FQGNSA. Trimming shortened V by 1 base and J by 0 bases, and 6 bases separated the two germline ends. CDR3 nucleotides: TGTGCCAGCAGCTTAGTGGGGCACCAAGAGACCCAGTACTTC. Its protein product is CASSLVGHQETQYF.

The V call is TRBV20-1, the J call TRBJ2-5; 8 nucleotides agree with TRBD2. The J call may be faulty, since TRBJ2-1 better matches the DNA end. The germline CDR1 and CDR2 sequences are DFQATT and SNEGSKA (reference sequence). The CDR3 is made up of 15 amino acids. The CDR3: CSARSQRERSNEQFF. CDR3 nucleotides: TGCAGTGCTAGATCCCAGCGGGAGAGATCCAATGAGCAGTTCTTC.

This clonotype was counted between two and nine times. The chain couples TRBV29-1 to TRBJ2-5; either TRBD1 or TRBD2 may fit D (6 bases each). The assigned J gene may be wrong: the sequence end matches TRBJ2-1 better. The CDR3 covers 12 residues. Per the germline V gene, CDR1 is SQVTM and CDR2 is ANQGSEA. For the CDR3, the DNA is TGCAGCGTTGAAGAGGAGGGGGTTGAGCAGTTCTTC. This gives the protein CSVEEEGVEQFF.

The rearrangement uses TRBV7-9 and TRBJ1-1, with a possible D match to TRBD1 (5 bases). Per the germline V gene, CDR1 is SEHNR and CDR2 is FQNEAQ (reference sequence). CDR3 length: 14 residues. Trimming pared 5 bases from V and 5 bases from J, leaving 15 bases between. CDR3 bases: TGTGCCAGCAGCCGCAGGGATTATCCAACTGAAGCTTTCTTT. Translating it yields CASSRRDYPTEAFF.

The J gene is TRBJ2-7, the V gene TRBV7-9; no clear D. The CDR3 totals 15 residues. Per the germline V gene, CDR1 is SEHNR and CDR2 is FQNEAQ (reference sequence). The V end was cut by 1 base, the J end by 4 bases, with 14 bases between. In DNA form, the CDR3 reads TGTGCCAGCAGCTTAGTAATTTCTGAGCAATACGAGCAGTACTTC. Residues: CASSLVISEQYEQYF.

This sequence joins TRBV6-1 and TRBJ2-7; possible D gene TRBD1, 5 bases. There are 15 residues in the CDR3. CDR1 is MNHNS, CDR2 SASEGT, per germline. V lost 2 bases, J lost 3 bases, and 14 bases lay in between. The chain's CDR3 is CASSERQGRNYEQYF. The CDR3 coding sequence is TGTGCCAGCAGTGAACGGCAGGGAAGGAACTACGAGCAGTACTTC.

V is TRBV4-2 and J is TRBJ1-6; possible D gene TRBD1, 6 bases. Trimming took off 1 base at V and 0 bases at J, with 10 bases between the two ends. Germline V gene data show CDR1 as LGHNA and CDR2 as YNFKEQ. The length of the CDR3 is 17 residues. The CDR3 reads CASSQGDTGSYNSPLHF. The DNA of the CDR3 is TGTGCCAGCAGCCAAGGGGACACCGGCTCCTATAATTCACCCCTCCACTTT.

The V gene is TRBV29-1, the J gene TRBJ2-7; 7 nucleotides agree with TRBD1. The germline V gene has CDR1 SQVTM and CDR2 ANQGSEA. CDR3 length: 13 residues. J gave up 7 bases and V 6 bases, and 12 bases lay outside the gene matches. The CDR3 bases are TGCAGCGTCCGCCTGACAGGGTCGGAGGAGCAGTACTTC. This gives the protein CSVRLTGSEEQYF.

To note about this clonotype: The conserved phenylalanine or tryptophan is not found at the CDR3 terminus, so this likely reflects a read error. It is unclear where the CDR3 begins or ends on the DNA, so no DNA is shown, and the CDR3 is as TCRdb lists it. This sequence joins TRBV5-1 and TRBJ2-4; the D call in the table, TRBD1, was not verified against the DNA. Per germline, CDR1 SGHRS and CDR2 YFSETQ. 11 amino acids form the CDR3, both terminal residues included. The CDR3 spells CASSLSAQGGP.

This clonotype was seen only a few times. The chain uses TRBV7-2 and TRBJ2-5; TRBD1 might be the D (6 bases). Trimming shortened V by 1 base and J by 5 bases, and 11 bases separated the two germline ends. The CDR3 sequence is 14 residues long. Germline V gene lookup returns CDR1 SGHTA and CDR2 FQGNSA. Written as DNA, the CDR3 is TGTGCCAGCAGCTTAGTGCAGGGGAGTGAGACCCAGTACTTC. Its protein is CASSLVQGSETQYF.

This clonotype was detected once. The chain recombines TRBV29-1 with TRBJ1-1; a weak D match, TRBD1 (5 bases). CDR1 and CDR2 from the germline V gene are SQVTM and ANQGSEA. V dropped 2 bases and J dropped 4 bases, with 14 bases sitting between them. The CDR3 is made up of 14 amino acids. CDR3 DNA: TGCAGCGTTGAAAGGGCAGGCAGGGTCACTGAAGCTTTCTTT. Its protein is CSVERAGRVTEAFF.

This clonotype was found a few times. The J gene is TRBJ2-5, the V gene TRBV6-1; D perhaps matches TRBD1 (6 bases). The end of the DNA aligns better with TRBJ2-1, so the J call may be wrong. CDR1 is MNHNS, CDR2 SASEGT, per germline. The length of the CDR3 is 14 residues. CDR3 nucleotide sequence: TGTGCCAGCAGCTACGGGACAAACGAGAATGAGCAGTTCTTC. Amino acids: CASSYGTNENEQFF.

This chain links TRBV5-1 with TRBJ2-3, with D unclear. Germline CDR1 is SGHRS and CDR2 is YFSETQ. The germline V and J ends were trimmed by 2 bases and 6 bases, with 13 bases remaining between them. CDR3 length equals 14 residues. This CDR3 reads CASSFSPGPDTQYF. The CDR3 nucleotides read TGCGCCAGCAGCTTCTCGCCAGGCCCCGATACGCAGTATTTT.

This clonotype was seen more than once but under ten times. The chain uses TRBV28 and TRBJ1-5; D is undetermined. CDR3 length equals 12 residues. Germline CDR1 MDHEN, CDR2 SYDVKM. Trimming removed 5 bases from V and 4 bases from J, with 6 bases in between. CDR3 in DNA: TGTGCCAGCAGTCCTCGGAATCAGCCCCAGCATTTT. Translation gives CASSPRNQPQHF. The full variable domain, its missing parts supplied by reference TRBV28 and TRBJ1-5, is DVKVTQSSRYLVKRTGEKVFLECVQDMDHENMFWYRQDPGLGLRLIYFSYDVKMKEKGDIPEGYSVSREKKERFSLILESASTNQTSMYLCASSPRNQPQHFGDGTRLSIL.

This sequence joins TRBV12-3 or TRBV12-4 and TRBJ2-5; a possible D gene is TRBD2 (7 bases). V was trimmed by 10 bases and J by 10 bases, leaving 28 bases between them. The CDR3 loop spans 15 amino acids. CDR3 sequence reads: CATGGPSGTPGNQYF. The DNA of the CDR3 is TGTGCCACCGGGGGGCCCAGCGGGACCCCAGGTAACCAGTACTTC.

The rearrangement joins TRBV12-3 or TRBV12-4 to TRBJ2-1; 9 bases are shared with TRBD2. The J call may be mistaken, given a closer DNA end match to TRBJ2-7. The CDR3 loop spans 14 amino acids. CDR3 sequence: CASRASGVSYEQYF. The DNA of the CDR3 is TGTGCCAGCAGGGCTAGCGGGGTCTCCTACGAGCAGTACTTC.

The V call is TRBV7-6, the J call TRBJ1-1; D ambiguous. Per germline, CDR1 SGHVS and CDR2 FNYEAQ. Trimming cost V 5 bases and J 0 bases, with 13 bases left between them. The CDR3 is made up of 15 amino acids. CDR3 residues: CASSVSLFMNTEAFF. CDR3 nucleotide sequence: TGTGCCAGCAGCGTCAGTTTATTTATGAACACTGAAGCTTTCTTT. The full variable domain, its missing parts supplied by reference TRBV7-6 and TRBJ1-1, is GAGVSQSPRYKVTKRGQDVALRCDPISGHVSLYWYRQALGQGPEFLTYFNYEAQQDKSGLPNDRFSAERPEGSISTLTIQRTEQRDSAMYRCASSVSLFMNTEAFFGQGTRLTVV.

The V call is TRBV9, the J call TRBJ2-4; D might be TRBD2 (6 bases). This CDR3 is built from 13 residues. Deletions cut 5 bases from V and 3 bases from J, with 9 bases between. Germline V gene data show CDR1 as SGDLS and CDR2 as YYNGEE. The CDR3 reads CASSGGLKNIQYF. For the CDR3, the DNA is TGTGCCAGCAGTGGAGGGCTCAAAAACATTCAGTACTTC.

This clonotype turned up a few times. This sequence joins TRBV10-1 and TRBJ2-7; the match to TRBD1 covers 8 bases. Germline-derived CDR1 and CDR2 are WNHNN and SYGVQD (reference sequence). This CDR3 is 13 amino acids long. V gave up 4 bases and J gave up 2 bases; unmatched junction bases: 1. CDR3 DNA: TGCGCCAGCAGTGTGGACAGGGCCTACGAGCAGTACTTC. It translates to CASSVDRAYEQYF.